These T cell receptor beta chains were read from a single sample in a study of cytomegalovirus exposure and HLA in healthy donors. The data were produced by immunoSEQ multiplex PCR, yet TCRdb's version contains in-frame clones alone and is incomplete. The data contain over 90,000 clones, approximately 82% of them singletons. The material sequenced was PBMCs. These TCRs come from a man between 40 and 49 years old in good health and CMV-seronegative. CDR3s include the opening cysteine and the closing phenylalanine or tryptophan.

TRBV25-1	TRBJ1-1	CASETWGTGYSVEAFF
TRBV4-1	TRBJ1-2	CASSQVSGLGYTF
TRBV7-8	TRBJ1-2	CASSSTIGPPGTF
TRBV6-5	TRBJ2-3	CASSPGDTYTQYF
TRBV30	TRBJ1-5	CAWSANTGQPQHF
TRBV14	TRBJ2-7	CASSQVPGTGPYEQYF
TRBV7-3	TRBJ2-5	CASSGQGEETQYF
TRBV27	TRBJ2-3	CASSPRTGSTDTQYF
TRBV18	TRBJ1-1	CASSPASQPGTEAFF
TRBV7-9	TRBJ2-1	CASSLEWAEDNEQFF
TRBV18	TRBJ1-1	CASSSQGGNTEAFF
TRBV23-1	TRBJ1-6	CASSQEDTTSSSYNSPLHF
TRBV2	TRBJ2-2	CASSEFRTANTGELFF
TRBV6-6	TRBJ2-2	CASSYAVQGTGELFF
TRBV5-1	TRBJ1-1	CASSYRDRGLSNTEAFF
TRBV7-3	TRBJ1-1	CASSLTGQNTEAFF
TRBV5-1	TRBJ1-1	CASGRLLRGTGTEAFF
TRBV6-1	TRBJ2-7	CASREKTGGIPYEQYF
TRBV12-5	TRBJ1-5	CASGLLQGTPQHF
TRBV25-1	TRBJ2-1	CASSAGTASYNEQFF
TRBV7-3	TRBJ2-1	CASSSGLAGDNEQFF
TRBV6-1	TRBJ2-7	CASSEGISDRYEQYF
TRBV7-2	TRBJ1-6	CAIPSGNYNSPLHF
TRBV9	TRBJ1-5	CASSVGQGGQPQHF
TRBV6-5	TRBJ1-5	CASSYAGWDQPQHF
TRBV7-8	TRBJ1-2	CASSVLAGTGNYGYTF
TRBV7-9	TRBJ1-1	CASRERQHMNTEAFF
TRBV11-3	TRBJ1-1	CASSPNPGNTEAFF
TRBV9	TRBJ1-3	CASSVGARDGNTIYF
TRBV5-1	TRBJ2-3	CASRPTGSTDTQYF
TRBV9	TRBJ2-2	CVSSALLGTGPTGELFF
TRBV19	TRBJ1-5	CASSIGGGQPQHF
TRBV7-9	TRBJ2-7	CASSPRAGEKTYEQYF
TRBV7-9	TRBJ1-1	CASSLSVGRISTEAFF
TRBV15	TRBJ1-4	CATSRDGGPSEKLFF
TRBV19	TRBJ1-5	CASSMEGDQPQHF
TRBV9	TRBJ2-2	CASSVAASGGYTGELFF
TRBV6-4	TRBJ2-3	CASSTSGGADTQYF
TRBV4-3	TRBJ2-5	CASSQVWLAGQETQYF
TRBV9	TRBJ2-5	CASSDLTLGSGETQYF
TRBV19	TRBJ2-7	CASRRVDSYEQYF
TRBV7-9	TRBJ1-5	CASSEQGGPIEPQHF
TRBV7-2	TRBJ2-5	CASSLDAMAQYF
TRBV5-6	TRBJ2-1	CASSLGTSGGGYEQFF
TRBV5-1	TRBJ1-1	CASSQTANTEAFF
TRBV13	TRBJ2-1	CASSSPTSGAYNEQFF
TRBV4-2	TRBJ1-2	CASSQEGQGNYGYTF